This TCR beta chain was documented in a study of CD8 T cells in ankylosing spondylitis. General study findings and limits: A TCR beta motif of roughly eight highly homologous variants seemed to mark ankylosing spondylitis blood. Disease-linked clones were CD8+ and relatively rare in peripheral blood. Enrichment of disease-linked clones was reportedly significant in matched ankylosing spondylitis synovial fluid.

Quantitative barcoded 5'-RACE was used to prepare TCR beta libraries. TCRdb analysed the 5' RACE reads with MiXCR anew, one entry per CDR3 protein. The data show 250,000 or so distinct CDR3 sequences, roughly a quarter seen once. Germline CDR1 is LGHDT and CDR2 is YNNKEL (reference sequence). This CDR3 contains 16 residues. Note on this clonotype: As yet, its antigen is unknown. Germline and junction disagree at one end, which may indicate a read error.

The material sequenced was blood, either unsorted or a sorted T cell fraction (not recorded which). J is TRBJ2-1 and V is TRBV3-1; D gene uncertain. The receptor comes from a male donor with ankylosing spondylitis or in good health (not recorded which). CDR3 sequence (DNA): TGTGCCAGCAGCAAGGGTTCCCCGATCAGATTGGGTGAGCGGTTCTTC. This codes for CASSKGSPIRLGERFF.